This T cell receptor beta chain stems from a study of T cell repertoires in cytomegalovirus infection. Study-level background: Matching HLA type and CMV infection were both indicated by public TCR beta signatures.

MiXCR, applied by TCRdb to the reads, yields one record per CDR3 protein. The sample lists some 180,000 distinct CDR3 sequences; less than 9.5% were seen once. Germline V lookup: CDR1 MDHEN, CDR2 SYDVKM. V shed 5 bases and J shed 6 bases, with 16 bases lying between them. There are 14 residues in the CDR3. There are many counts of this clonotype. The source of this sequence is a human donor in good health (CMV status not recorded). Some clones in this sample may be carry-over from other donors' samples. The chain links TRBV28 to TRBJ1-1; D is unclear. The sample taken for sequencing was PBMCs. This chain's CDR3 is CASSGGAPRAEAFF. The CDR3 region has the DNA TGTGCCAGCAGTGGCGGAGCACCCCGGGCTGAAGCTTTCTTT.